The rows below give T cell receptor beta chains drawn from one sample of a study of response to subunit inactivated influenza vaccine. From the RT-PCR reads, TCRdb called clonotypes with MiXCR, one entry per CDR3 protein. The top ten clones hold roughly 9.6% of a sample with more than 550,000 distinct CDR3 sequences, roughly 12% of them seen once. These data are also associated with another study on T cells expressing NK-cell markers.

The sample here was PBMCs from blood, taken on the day of vaccination. These receptors came from a man between 45 and 60 years old who received an inactivated influenza vaccine. CDR3s include the opening cysteine and the closing phenylalanine or tryptophan. D genes are given only for firm matches. Size values are once, few and many counts, or a class for expanded clones, and some rows have none.

clone size,J gene,V gene,D gene,CDR3 DNA,CDR3 protein
few,TRBJ1-2,TRBV15,.,TGTGCCACCAGCAGATCCGGGACGCAAAACGCTGGCTACACCTTC,CATSRSGTQNAGYTF
few,TRBJ1-6,TRBV5-5,.,TGTGCCAGCAGCGGCACCGTCCAGGGGTCTTCACCCCTCCACTTT,CASSGTVQGSSPLHF
few,TRBJ1-1,TRBV5-1,.,TGCGCCAGCAGGGCGGGGGGGCGGAGCACTGAAGCTTTCTTT,CASRAGGRSTEAFF
.,TRBJ2-7,TRBV27,.,TGTGCCAGCACCCAGGGGCGGGGGGACAGATACTACGAGCAGTACTTC,CASTQGRGDRYYEQYF
many,TRBJ1-4,TRBV12-3/TRBV12-4,TRBD1,TGTGCCAGCAGTCGACAGGGGACCACTAATGAAAAACTGTTTTTT,CASSRQGTTNEKLFF
.,TRBJ2-5,TRBV20-1,TRBD2,TGCAGTGCTTTGGGACTAGCTCAAGAGACCCAGTACTTC,CSALGLAQETQYF
.,TRBJ1-1,TRBV12-3/TRBV12-4,TRBD1,TGTGCCAGCAGACTAGACAGGGGCACTGAAGCTTTCTTT,CASRLDRGTEAFF
.,TRBJ2-7,TRBV7-9,TRBD1,TGTGCCAGCAGCTTAATGGGGACAGAATACGAGCAGTACTTC,CASSLMGTEYEQYF
few,TRBJ2-6,TRBV12-3/TRBV12-4,TRBD1,TGTGCCAGCAGTTCCACAGGGGGATTATCCGGGGCCAACGTCCTGACTTTC,CASSSTGGLSGANVLTF
.,TRBJ2-7,TRBV18,.,TGTGCCAGCTCACCACCCACTATCCCGGGGCAGTACTTC,CASSPPTIPGQYF
.,TRBJ2-1,TRBV7-2,TRBD2,TGTGCCAGCAGCGCCCGCGGGGGGGCTAATGAGCAGTTCTTC,CASSARGGANEQFF
few,TRBJ2-1,TRBV29-1,.,TGCAGCGTTGAACCTCAGGGAAGCTCCTACAATGAGCAGTTCTTC,CSVEPQGSSYNEQFF
.,TRBJ2-7,TRBV25-1,.,TGTGCCAACAACATCCAGGGGAACGAGCAGTACTTC,CANNIQGNEQYF
.,TRBJ2-1,TRBV6-2/TRBV6-3,.,TGTGCCAGCATTTACTTCGCAGGGGTGAGGAATGAGCAGTTCTTC,CASIYFAGVRNEQFF
few,TRBJ1-6,TRBV20-1,.,TGCAGTGCTACAGGGGCCGGGCCCCTCCACTTT,CSATGAGPLHF
few,TRBJ2-2,TRBV7-2,TRBD1,TGTGCCAGCGGAAAGAGGGACAGGTTCACCGGGGAGCTGTTTTTT,CASGKRDRFTGELFF
.,TRBJ2-3,TRBV12-3/TRBV12-4,TRBD2,TGTGCCAGCACTCGAGCGGGGAGCACAGATACGCAGTATTTT,CASTRAGSTDTQYF
.,TRBJ2-3,TRBV6-1,TRBD2,TGTGCCAGCAGGCCCCTAGCGGGCCGGGCCTCTTACACAGATACGCAGTATTTT,CASRPLAGRASYTDTQYF
.,TRBJ2-1,TRBV5-1,TRBD2,TGCGCCAGCAGCTTCTGGCGGGGGGGCTCCTACAATGAGCAGTTCTTC,CASSFWRGGSYNEQFF
few,TRBJ2-3,TRBV3-1,.,TGTGCCAGCAGCCAAGGTGGGGGGTCAGATACGCAGTATTTT,CASSQGGGSDTQYF
many,TRBJ2-7,TRBV4-3,TRBD2,TGCGCCAGCAGCCTTGCCGCTAGCGGGGGTTCCTACGAGCAGTACTTC,CASSLAASGGSYEQYF
few,TRBJ2-5,TRBV2,.,TGTGCCAGCAGTGATCTGGCAGGGGAAGAGACCCAGTACTTC,CASSDLAGEETQYF
.,TRBJ2-1,TRBV5-6,.,TGTGCCAGCAGCTCACTTATTAATGAGCAGTTCTTC,CASSSLINEQFF
.,TRBJ2-3,TRBV7-2,TRBD1,TGTGCCAGCAGCTTCGGACAGGCCACAGATACGCAGTATTTT,CASSFGQATDTQYF
.,TRBJ2-3,TRBV7-8,TRBD1,TGTGCCAGCAGCTACGGACAGGGGGCTAGCACAGATACGCAGTATTTT,CASSYGQGASTDTQYF
few,TRBJ2-6,TRBV4-3,.,TGCGCCAGCAGCCAAGACTTCCTGAGTAGCTCTGGGGCCAACGTCCTGACTTTC,CASSQDFLSSSGANVLTF
.,TRBJ1-2,TRBV5-1,TRBD1,TGCGCCAGCAGCTTAAGGGGGACAGGGAGCGGCTACACCTTC,CASSLRGTGSGYTF
few,TRBJ2-5,TRBV7-9,.,TGTGCCAGTAGGTTGGGGGGCCTCCAAGAGACCCAGTACTTC,CASRLGGLQETQYF
many,TRBJ2-5,TRBV28,TRBD2,TGTGCCAGCAGTTTTCCTTCGGGGGGGCATGAGACCCAGTACTTC,CASSFPSGGHETQYF
few,TRBJ2-1,TRBV7-2,TRBD2,TGTGCCAGCAGCTTAGCGACTAGCGGGGGTGGCAATGAGCAGTTCTTC,CASSLATSGGGNEQFF
.,TRBJ2-3,TRBV3-1,.,TGTGCCAGCAGCTCCCGGGACACCGGCACAGATACGCAGTATTTT,CASSSRDTGTDTQYF
few,TRBJ2-3,TRBV7-8,.,TGTGCCAGCAGCTTAGTGACGGGGGGCTGGCGTGATACGCAGTATTTT,CASSLVTGGWRDTQYF